Only a few counts were recorded for the clone carrying this T cell receptor (beta chain). Its specificity is unknown. The CDR3 has 15 residues. V lost 7 bases, J lost 4 bases, and 8 bases stayed unmatched. Germline CDR1 reads ENHRY; CDR2 reads SYGVKD. The data were taken from a study of cytomegalovirus exposure and HLA in healthy donors. Study-wide findings and caveats: Reports indicated that the classifier achieved high specificity and sensitivity in diagnosing cytomegalovirus status.

The PCR employed 60 Vbeta primers together with 13 Jbeta primers. The protocol was immunoSEQ multiplex PCR, while the TCRdb copy is restricted to in-frame clones and leaves out a portion. The sample carries approximately 120,000 clones, less than 90% recorded once. The chain employs TRBV10-3 and TRBJ1-1, with 11 positions matching TRBD1. This sequence originates from a man aged 18 to 30 in good health and CMV-seropositive. The specimen was PBMCs. CDR3 sequence: CAITGQGAEGTEAFF. DNA for the CDR3: TGTGCCATCACCGGACAGGGGGCAGAAGGCACTGAAGCTTTCTTT.